This is a list of T cell receptor beta chains from one sample in a study of graft-versus-host responses after intestinal transplantation. Data came from immunoSEQ multiplex PCR; TCRdb stores just in-frame clones and leaves some out. Found here are roughly 15,000 clones, about two fifths of them singletons; the top ten hold about 15%. Source: alloreactive CD8+ T cells from a mixed lymphocyte reaction culture, taken before intestinal transplant. The receptors originated from a human patient who received an intestinal transplant. CDR3s include the opening cysteine and the closing phenylalanine or tryptophan. D genes are given only for firm matches. A row's size may be missing; if present it is once, few, many or a size class.

abundance	v_gene	len	j_gene	d_gene	CDR3aa	CDR3nt
NA	TRBV6-1	19	TRBJ2-1	TRBD1	CASSEINRGYRISYNEQFF	TGTGCCAGCAGTGAGATAAACAGGGGGTATAGGATTTCCTACAATGAGCAGTTCTTC
medium-sized	TRBV29-1	15	TRBJ2-7	TRBD2	CSVELGLAGNYEQYF	TGCAGCGTTGAGCTTGGGCTAGCGGGCAACTACGAGCAGTACTTC
NA	TRBV6-5	13	TRBJ2-1	NA	CASSYFQGYEQFF	TGTGCCAGCAGTTACTTCCAGGGATATGAGCAGTTCTTC
NA	TRBV6-5	12	TRBJ2-1	NA	CASTLDGRSQFF	TGTGCCAGCACCCTAGACGGTCGCTCGCAGTTCTTC
NA	TRBV19	15	TRBJ2-1	TRBD2	CASSIVLAVYNEQFF	TGTGCCAGTAGTATTGTGCTAGCGGTCTACAATGAGCAGTTCTTC
once	TRBV5-8	15	TRBJ2-4	NA	CASRGRGVAKNIQYF	TGTGCCAGCAGAGGACGGGGAGTAGCCAAAAACATTCAGTACTTC
NA	TRBV28	17	TRBJ2-2	TRBD2	CASSSTREVPDTGELFF	TGTGCCAGCAGTTCGACCCGGGAGGTGCCCGACACCGGGGAGCTGTTTTTT
medium-sized	TRBV5-1	14	TRBJ2-7	NA	CASSLAGNGYEQYF	TGCGCCAGCAGCTTGGCCGGTAACGGCTACGAGCAGTACTTC
few	TRBV6-1	13	TRBJ1-5	NA	CASSPGGGQPQHF	TGTGCCAGCAGCCCGGGCGGAGGGCAGCCCCAGCATTTT
few	TRBV15	18	TRBJ2-2	TRBD2	CATPPSTSGRQNTGELFF	TGTGCCACCCCACCCTCGACTAGCGGGAGACAGAACACCGGGGAGCTGTTTTTT
medium-sized	TRBV28	14	TRBJ1-5	NA	CASSLVGGYQPQHF	TGTGCCAGCAGTTTGGTGGGGGGTTATCAGCCCCAGCATTTT
NA	TRBV5-4	14	TRBJ1-1	TRBD1	CASSLYRGNTEAFF	TGTGCCAGCAGCTTGTACAGGGGGAACACTGAAGCTTTCTTT
NA	TRBV13	14	TRBJ2-5	NA	CASSLRQPQETQYF	TGTGCCAGCAGCTTAAGACAGCCTCAAGAGACCCAGTACTTC
few	TRBV6-1	14	TRBJ1-5	NA	CASRTRDINQPQHF	TGTGCCAGCAGGACCCGGGACATCAATCAGCCCCAGCATTTT
few	TRBV10-3	12	TRBJ1-1	NA	CAISGGGTEAFF	TGTGCCATCAGCGGGGGGGGGACTGAAGCTTTCTTT
NA	TRBV4-1	15	TRBJ1-1	NA	CASSQVFAGSTEAFF	TGCGCCAGCAGCCAAGTTTTCGCCGGGTCCACTGAAGCTTTCTTT
few	TRBV4-3	14	TRBJ2-7	TRBD1	CASSLGTGAYEQYF	TGCGCCAGCAGCTTGGGGACAGGAGCCTACGAGCAGTACTTC
NA	TRBV5-4	12	TRBJ2-2	NA	CASSGETGELFF	TGTGCCAGCAGCGGAGAAACCGGGGAGCTGTTTTTT
few	TRBV7-2	14	TRBJ2-7	NA	CASSLAPGSYEQYF	TGTGCCAGCAGCTTAGCCCCAGGGTCCTACGAGCAGTACTTC
NA	TRBV9	13	TRBJ1-5	NA	CASSETGNQPQHF	TGTGCCAGCAGCGAGACGGGAAATCAGCCCCAGCATTTT
NA	TRBV27	13	TRBJ2-1	NA	CASSSGLNNEQFF	TGTGCCAGCAGTTCGGGACTCAACAATGAGCAGTTCTTC
once	TRBV6-5	12	TRBJ1-1	NA	CASSWGGTEAFF	TGTGCCAGCAGTTGGGGGGGAACTGAAGCTTTCTTT
few	TRBV5-6	17	TRBJ2-3	TRBD2	CASSLAVAGAHTDTQYF	TGTGCCAGCAGCTTGGCCGTAGCGGGGGCCCACACAGATACGCAGTATTTT
once	TRBV5-4	14	TRBJ1-1	NA	CASSFGLGGTEAFF	TGTGCCAGCAGCTTTGGCCTCGGGGGAACTGAAGCTTTCTTT
NA	TRBV10-1	15	TRBJ2-7	TRBD2	CASSESVAGGYEQYF	TGCGCCAGCAGTGAATCGGTAGCGGGAGGTTACGAGCAGTACTTC
few	TRBV30	12	TRBJ2-7	NA	CAWSPLLGEQYF	TGTGCCTGGAGTCCCCTACTTGGCGAGCAGTACTTC
NA	TRBV19	14	TRBJ2-5	NA	CASSIGGDAETQYF	TGTGCCAGTAGTATAGGCGGGGACGCAGAGACCCAGTACTTC
NA	TRBV27	14	TRBJ1-5	TRBD1	CASRSTGGLQPQHF	TGTGCCAGCAGGTCGACAGGGGGTCTTCAGCCCCAGCATTTT
NA	TRBV28	14	TRBJ1-5	NA	CASSLAGSNQPQHF	TGTGCCAGCAGTTTAGCAGGGAGCAATCAGCCCCAGCATTTT
NA	TRBV29-1	16	TRBJ2-1	TRBD2	CSAEGLAGRSYNEQFF	TGCAGCGCCGAAGGGCTAGCGGGCCGCTCCTACAATGAGCAGTTCTTC
NA	TRBV11-2	16	TRBJ2-1	TRBD2	CASSQTSGGTYNEQFF	TGTGCCAGCAGCCAGACTAGCGGGGGCACCTACAATGAGCAGTTCTTC
NA	TRBV27	14	TRBJ2-1	TRBD2	CASTLAGAYNEQFF	TGTGCCAGCACCCTAGCGGGGGCGTACAATGAGCAGTTCTTC
NA	TRBV7-9	13	TRBJ2-5	NA	CASSLVSEETQYF	TGTGCCAGCAGCTTAGTGTCAGAAGAGACCCAGTACTTC
few	TRBV4-3	15	TRBJ2-1	NA	CASSQDWAPYNEQFF	TGCGCCAGCAGCCAAGATTGGGCCCCCTACAATGAGCAGTTCTTC
few	TRBV4-3	16	TRBJ2-2	TRBD1	CASSPSRTGGNGELFF	TGCGCCAGCAGCCCTTCTCGGACAGGGGGCAACGGGGAGCTGTTTTTT
few	TRBV7-9	14	TRBJ2-5	NA	CAIPRTASQETQYF	TGTGCCATCCCCCGGACAGCAAGCCAAGAGACCCAGTACTTC
few	TRBV4-3	16	TRBJ1-6	NA	CASSQDRSSYNSPLHF	TGCGCCAGCAGCCAAGACCGTAGCTCCTATAATTCACCCCTCCACTTT
NA	TRBV6-5	16	TRBJ2-1	NA	CASSSNSFPSFDGQFF	TGTGCCAGCAGTTCAAACAGTTTCCCCAGCTTTGATGGACAGTTCTTC
NA	TRBV6-5	11	TRBJ2-2	NA	CASGGGGELFF	TGTGCCAGCGGAGGTGGCGGGGAGCTGTTTTTT
NA	TRBV11-2	12	TRBJ2-3	NA	CASHSLSDTQYF	TGTGCCAGCCACAGCCTTTCAGATACGCAGTATTTT
NA	TRBV11-2	13	TRBJ1-2	NA	CASSATGVWGYTF	TGTGCCAGCAGCGCGACCGGGGTTTGGGGCTACACCTTC
medium-sized	TRBV6-1	15	TRBJ2-7	NA	CASSAADSRAYEQYF	TGTGCCAGCAGTGCAGCCGACTCCCGGGCCTACGAGCAGTACTTC
few	TRBV28	15	TRBJ2-2	NA	CASSFPYTNTGELFF	TGTGCCAGCAGTTTCCCCTATACGAACACCGGGGAGCTGTTTTTT
medium-sized	TRBV6-1	14	TRBJ2-7	NA	CASSVGDSTYEQYF	TGTGCCAGCAGTGTTGGTGACTCAACCTACGAGCAGTACTTC
NA	TRBV2	13	TRBJ1-1	NA	CASSDGKNTEAFF	TGTGCCAGCAGTGACGGTAAAAACACTGAAGCTTTCTTT
few	TRBV7-8	17	TRBJ2-2	TRBD1	CASSLPGQGPNTGELFF	TGTGCCAGCAGCTTACCGGGACAGGGGCCGAACACCGGGGAGCTGTTTTTT
NA	TRBV15	13	TRBJ2-7	NA	CATSVDRPYEQYF	TGTGCCACCAGCGTAGACAGGCCCTACGAGCAGTACTTC
few	TRBV30	16	TRBJ2-3	NA	CAWNLGTQGVTDTQYF	TGTGCCTGGAACCTCGGGACTCAGGGAGTCACAGATACGCAGTATTTT
NA	TRBV28	17	TRBJ2-7	TRBD1	CASSLDRDRGHYYEQYF	TGCGCCAGCAGCCTGGACCGGGACAGGGGCCACTACTACGAGCAGTACTTC
NA	TRBV7-9	13	TRBJ1-1	NA	CASSLVRGTEAFF	TGTGCCAGCAGCTTAGTTAGGGGCACTGAAGCTTTCTTT
NA	TRBV10-1	15	TRBJ1-1	NA	CASSESVGQVTEAFF	TGCGCCAGCAGTGAGTCGGTAGGACAAGTCACTGAAGCTTTCTTT
few	TRBV4-3	15	TRBJ1-3	NA	CASSQDRGVGNTIYF	TGCGCCAGCAGCCAAGATCGGGGGGTGGGAAACACCATATATTTT
NA	TRBV5-1	18	TRBJ2-4	TRBD1	CASSILTGGGSAKNIQYF	TGCGCCAGCAGTATTTTAACAGGGGGCGGATCAGCCAAAAACATTCAGTACTTC
NA	TRBV7-2	16	TRBJ2-7	TRBD2	CASSLVGSGSSYEQYF	TGTGCCAGCAGCTTAGTGGGTAGCGGGAGCTCCTACGAGCAGTACTTC